This T cell receptor beta chain was sequenced for a study of blood T cell repertoires in COVID-19. Donors in Cohort 3 counted as recovered after two negative PCRs, clearance, or symptom resolution. In the study's own analysis: Estimation of nucleated cell counts was performed using reference gene primer amplification. The table came from immunoSEQ multiplex PCR; TCRdb's copy has only in-frame clones and leaves some out. For V, J and clone size, that table is used; D and trimming come from the DNA. The table has 250,000 to 350,000 clones, 88% seen once; the top ten hold less than 3%. The V gene lost 5 bases and the J gene lost 4 bases, with 20 bases spanning the gap. This CDR3 region has 17 residues. Germline loops: CDR1 SEHNR, CDR2 FQNEAQ (reference sequence).

The J gene is TRBJ1-4, the V gene TRBV7-9; D might be TRBD1 (5 bases). This clonotype originated in a woman between 50 and 59 years old who had recovered from COVID-19. Sequencing was done on a sample of PBMCs or T cells enriched from blood (not recorded which). CDR3 coding DNA: TGTGCCAGCAGCCACTACCCCAGTGGGGGGTTTAATGAAAAACTGTTTTTT. Translating it yields CASSHYPSGGFNEKLFF.